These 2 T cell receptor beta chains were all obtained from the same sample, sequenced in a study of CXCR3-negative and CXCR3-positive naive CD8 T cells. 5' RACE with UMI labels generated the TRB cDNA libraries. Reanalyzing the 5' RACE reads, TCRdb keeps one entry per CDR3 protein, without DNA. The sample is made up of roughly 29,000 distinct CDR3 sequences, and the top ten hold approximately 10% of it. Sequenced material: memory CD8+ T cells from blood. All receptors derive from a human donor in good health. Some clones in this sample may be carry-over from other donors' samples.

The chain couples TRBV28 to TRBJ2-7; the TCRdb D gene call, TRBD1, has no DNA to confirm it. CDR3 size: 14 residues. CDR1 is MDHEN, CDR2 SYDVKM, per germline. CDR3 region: CASSGRDNHYEQYF.

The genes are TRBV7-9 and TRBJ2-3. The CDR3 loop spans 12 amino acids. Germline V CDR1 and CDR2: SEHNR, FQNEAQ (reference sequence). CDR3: CASMYYTDTQYF.